This TCR beta chain was recorded in a study of blood T cell repertoires in COVID-19. As for the study in general: COVID-19 samples, acute and convalescent, were from the United States, Italy and Spain.

As originally analysed: Amplifying reference gene primers gave estimates of nucleated cell counts. Some clones are missing from TCRdb's copy, which holds only in-frame ones; the method was immunoSEQ multiplex PCR. The DNA gave D and trimming, while V, J and clone size come from that table. Of approximately 230,000 clones listed, about 90% were seen once; the top ten hold 1.9%. The CDR3 loop spans 14 amino acids. Germline V lookup: CDR1 SGHAT, CDR2 FQNNGV. The J segment lost 7 bases and the V segment lost 6 bases, leaving 3 bases of the junction unmatched. This chain joins TRBV11-2 and TRBJ2-1; 13 nucleotides agree with TRBD2. The TCR sequence derives from a woman aged 18-30 years who had recovered from COVID-19. Sample: PBMCs or T cells enriched from blood (not recorded which). The CDR3 nucleotides read TGTGCCAGCAGGGGGGGACTAGCGGGGAATGAGCAGTTCTTC. Translated: CASRGGLAGNEQFF.